A selection of T cell receptor beta chains follows, all from one sample in a study of T-cell reconstitution after alpha-beta-depleted transplantation in children. TCRdb reprocessed the PCR reads via MiXCR and lists one record per CDR3 protein. The sample lists about 980,000 distinct CDR3 sequences; under 30% were seen once. Sample: PBMCs, mostly from graft donor cells, taken 360 days after TCRalphabeta/CD19-depleted stem cell transplant. These receptors originate from a boy in the first two years of life who had a stem cell transplant for SCID, so the T cells may come from the graft donor. CDR3s include the opening cysteine and the closing phenylalanine or tryptophan. Each record gives: V gene, D gene, CDR3 protein. The D gene is left open where the match is weak.

TRBV12-3/TRBV12-4 | - | CASSRGYGTEAFF
TRBV12-3/TRBV12-4 | - | CAILTSLVTGELFF
TRBV7-2 | - | CASSLTPGATQYF
TRBV4-2 | - | CASSPNEGFHTGELFF
TRBV6-5 | - | CASSYSSQETQYF
TRBV6-4 | - | CASRTRTNNEQFF
TRBV2 | - | CASGIDLTDTQYF
TRBV4-3 | TRBD2 | CASSQTSGGTEQFF
TRBV2 | TRBD1 | CASRLDRVHGYTF
TRBV7-2 | - | CASSFSRLTDTQYF
TRBV7-2 | - | CASSPVTGRRNQPQHF
TRBV20-1 | - | CSPRYGRGLYTQYF
TRBV5-1 | - | CASSLVGPGANTGELFF
TRBV30 | - | CAWSDGSNQPQHF
TRBV29-1 | - | CSVDRDTNTGELFF
TRBV7-2 | TRBD2 | CASSLGGGPISETQYF
TRBV7-2 | - | CASSFGPVGNIYGYTF
TRBV20-1 | - | CSANRAGSHYGYTF
TRBV15 | - | CATSRDKLVTFPGPGELFF